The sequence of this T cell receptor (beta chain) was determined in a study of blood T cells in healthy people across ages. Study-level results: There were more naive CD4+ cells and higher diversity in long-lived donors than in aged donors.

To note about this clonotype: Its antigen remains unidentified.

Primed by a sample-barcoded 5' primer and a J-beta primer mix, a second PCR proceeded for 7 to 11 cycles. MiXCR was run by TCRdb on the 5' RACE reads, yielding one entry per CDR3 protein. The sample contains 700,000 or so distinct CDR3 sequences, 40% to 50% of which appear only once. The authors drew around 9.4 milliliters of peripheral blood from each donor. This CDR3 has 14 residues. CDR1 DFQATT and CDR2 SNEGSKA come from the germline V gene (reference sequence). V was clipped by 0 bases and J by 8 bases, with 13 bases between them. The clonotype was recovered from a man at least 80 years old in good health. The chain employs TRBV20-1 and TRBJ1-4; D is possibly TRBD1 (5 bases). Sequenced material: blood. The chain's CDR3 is CSARDFIRDEKLFF. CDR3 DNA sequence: TGCAGTGCTAGAGATTTCATCCGGGACGAAAAACTGTTTTTT.